This is a list of T cell receptor beta chains from one sample in a study of blood T cell repertoires in COVID-19. The protocol was immunoSEQ multiplex PCR, while the TCRdb copy is restricted to in-frame clones and leaves out a portion. The sample comprises 45,000 to 55,000 clones, roughly 90% of which are singletons, and roughly 13% rests with the top ten. The sequencing sample was made of peripheral blood. These receptors originate from an elderly man with acute or convalescent COVID-19. CDR3s include the opening cysteine and the closing phenylalanine or tryptophan. The D gene is left open where the match is weak. Not all rows give a size; the values are once, few, many and, for expanded clones, a class.

TRBJ1-5	TRBV28	NA	NA	CASRQGKSQPQHF	TGTGCCAGCAGACAGGGAAAGAGTCAGCCCCAGCATTTT
TRBJ2-7	TRBV19	NA	NA	CASSTPGGTYEQYF	TGTGCCAGTAGTACGCCCGGGGGAACCTACGAGCAGTACTTC
TRBJ2-7	TRBV19	once	TRBD1	CASSITGQAHEQYF	TGTGCCAGTAGTATAACAGGACAGGCGCACGAGCAGTACTTC
TRBJ2-2	TRBV14	once	TRBD2	CASSQDIPAGLAGISNTGELFF	TGTGCCAGCAGCCAAGATATCCCCGCTGGACTAGCGGGGATATCGAACACCGGGGAGCTGTTTTTT
TRBJ1-5	TRBV19	NA	TRBD1	CASSTGQAYSNQPQHF	TGTGCCAGTAGTACAGGACAGGCGTATAGCAATCAGCCCCAGCATTTT
TRBJ2-7	TRBV29-1	once	TRBD1	CSVGQGGILEQYF	TGCAGCGTTGGACAGGGTGGGATCCTCGAGCAGTACTTC
TRBJ1-5	TRBV12-3/TRBV12-4	NA	NA	CASSSFSNQPQHF	TGTGCCAGCAGTAGCTTTAGCAATCAGCCCCAGCATTTT
TRBJ1-4	TRBV6-1	NA	NA	CASSEGPAGWNEKLFF	TGTGCCAGCAGTGAAGGCCCGGCAGGGTGGAATGAAAAACTGTTTTTT
TRBJ1-1	TRBV6-5	NA	TRBD1	CASSYRQGDTEAFF	TGTGCCAGCAGTTACAGACAGGGTGACACTGAAGCTTTCTTT
TRBJ1-1	TRBV7-9	once	TRBD1	CASSLVRTGQSEAFF	TGTGCCAGCAGCTTAGTTCGGACAGGTCAGAGTGAAGCTTTCTTT
TRBJ2-1	TRBV29-1	NA	NA	CSVPAGLPIEDEQFF	TGCAGCGTGCCCGCAGGGCTCCCGATTGAGGATGAGCAGTTCTTC
TRBJ2-3	TRBV29-1	NA	TRBD2	CSVVRRGGPDTQYF	TGCAGCGTTGTGCGACGGGGGGGCCCAGATACGCAGTATTTT
TRBJ2-1	TRBV19	NA	TRBD2	CASSVLAGTDNEQFF	TGTGCCAGTAGTGTCCTAGCGGGGACCGACAATGAGCAGTTCTTC
TRBJ1-4	TRBV29-1	NA	TRBD1	CSEQRGTGGPTNEKLFF	TGCAGCGAGCAGAGGGGGACAGGGGGCCCAACTAATGAAAAACTGTTTTTT
TRBJ2-3	TRBV7-6	NA	NA	CASSPQGGLRTDTQYF	TGTGCCAGCAGCCCGCAGGGTGGTCTTCGAACAGATACGCAGTATTTT
TRBJ1-2	TRBV7-3	once	TRBD1	CASSQDRGYGYTF	TGTGCCAGCAGCCAGGACAGGGGCTATGGCTACACCTTC
TRBJ1-2	TRBV18	NA	TRBD1	CASSLARDRVYGYTF	TGTGCCAGCTCACTAGCCCGGGACAGAGTTTATGGCTACACCTTC
TRBJ2-7	TRBV2	few	NA	CASSEGGFSYEQYF	TGTGCCAGCAGTGAGGGGGGATTCTCCTACGAGCAGTACTTC
TRBJ2-3	TRBV5-4	NA	NA	CASSLDINTQYF	TGTGCCAGCAGCTTAGACATTAATACGCAGTATTTT
TRBJ2-1	TRBV5-4	NA	NA	CASSPTRQGGNEQFF	TGTGCCAGCAGCCCGACCCGACAGGGAGGCAATGAGCAGTTCTTC
TRBJ1-2	TRBV3-1/TRBV3-2	NA	NA	CASSHKALRVGYTF	TGTGCCAGCAGCCACAAAGCCCTCAGGGTGGGCTACACCTTC
TRBJ2-7	TRBV9	once	TRBD2	CASSVGASGGALEQYF	TGTGCCAGCAGCGTAGGGGCCAGCGGGGGGGCGTTAGAGCAGTACTTC
TRBJ1-2	TRBV27	NA	TRBD1	CASSPTRTGNYGYTF	TGTGCCAGCAGTCCCACCAGGACAGGGAACTATGGCTACACCTTC
TRBJ1-5	TRBV20-1	NA	NA	CSASTETQPQHF	TGCAGTGCTAGTACAGAAACCCAGCCCCAGCATTTT
TRBJ1-5	TRBV6-5	NA	NA	CASSYSGGLGNQPQHF	TGTGCCAGCAGTTACTCTGGGGGACTTGGCAATCAGCCCCAGCATTTT
TRBJ1-3	TRBV5-6	once	NA	CASSRRGYTIYF	TGTGCCAGCAGCCGGAGGGGATACACCATATATTTT